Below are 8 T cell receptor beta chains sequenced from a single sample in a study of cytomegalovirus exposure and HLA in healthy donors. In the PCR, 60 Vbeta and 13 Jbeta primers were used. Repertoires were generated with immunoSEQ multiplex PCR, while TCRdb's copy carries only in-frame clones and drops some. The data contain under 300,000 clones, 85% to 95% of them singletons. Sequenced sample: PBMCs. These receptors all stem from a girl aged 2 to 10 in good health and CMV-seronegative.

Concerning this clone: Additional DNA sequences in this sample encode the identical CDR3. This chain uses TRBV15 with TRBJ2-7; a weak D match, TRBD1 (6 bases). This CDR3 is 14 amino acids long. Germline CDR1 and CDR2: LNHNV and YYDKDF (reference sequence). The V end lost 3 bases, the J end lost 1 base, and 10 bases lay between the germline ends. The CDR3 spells CATSRVGGSYEQYF. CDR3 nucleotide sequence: TGTGCCACCAGCAGGGTAGGGGGTTCCTACGAGCAGTACTTC.

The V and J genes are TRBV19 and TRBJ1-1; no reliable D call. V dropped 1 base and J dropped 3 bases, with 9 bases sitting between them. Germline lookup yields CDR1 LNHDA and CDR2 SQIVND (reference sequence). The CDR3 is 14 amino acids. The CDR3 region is CASSIGPRDTEAFF. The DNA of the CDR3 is TGTGCCAGTAGTATAGGGCCGAGGGACACTGAAGCTTTCTTT.

The CDR3, as DNA: TGCGCCAGCAGCCAGGTAGCGGGGGGTTTGAGCTCCTACGAGCAGTACTTC. This translates into CASSQVAGGLSSYEQYF. This chain uses TRBV4-1 with TRBJ2-7; TRBD2 aligns across 10 bases. CDR3 length: 17 amino acids. Germline CDR1 MGHRA, CDR2 YSYEKL. V dropped 3 bases and J dropped 0; count of bases not matched to a gene: 8.

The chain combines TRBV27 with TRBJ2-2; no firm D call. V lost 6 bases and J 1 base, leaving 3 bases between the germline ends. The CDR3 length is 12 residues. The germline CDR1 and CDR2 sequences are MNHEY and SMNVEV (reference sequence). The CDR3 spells CASSLNTGELFF. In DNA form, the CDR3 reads TGTGCCAGCAGCTTGAACACCGGGGAGCTGTTTTTT.

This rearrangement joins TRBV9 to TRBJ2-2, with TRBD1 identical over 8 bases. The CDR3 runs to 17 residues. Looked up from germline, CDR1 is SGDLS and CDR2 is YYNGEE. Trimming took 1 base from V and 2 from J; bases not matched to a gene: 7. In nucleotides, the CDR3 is TGTGCCAGCAGCGTACCCGACAGGGGCCCTAACACCGGGGAGCTGTTTTTT. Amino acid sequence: CASSVPDRGPNTGELFF.

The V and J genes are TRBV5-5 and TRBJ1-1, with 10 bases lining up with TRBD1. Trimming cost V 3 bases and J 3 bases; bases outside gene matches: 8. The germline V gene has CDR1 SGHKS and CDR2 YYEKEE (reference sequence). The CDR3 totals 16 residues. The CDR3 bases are TGTGCCAGCAGCTCAATTCCCGGGACAGGGGACACTGAAGCTTTCTTT. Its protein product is CASSSIPGTGDTEAFF.

Here the CDR3 DNA reads TGTGCCAGCAGCGTATCCCCCACAGTTGGAAACACCATATATTTT. Its translation: CASSVSPTVGNTIYF. The V and J genes are TRBV9 and TRBJ1-3; D call uncertain. Germline CDR1 and CDR2: SGDLS and YYNGEE. This CDR3 is 15 amino acids long. V lost 1 base to trimming and J lost 3 bases, with 11 bases between them.

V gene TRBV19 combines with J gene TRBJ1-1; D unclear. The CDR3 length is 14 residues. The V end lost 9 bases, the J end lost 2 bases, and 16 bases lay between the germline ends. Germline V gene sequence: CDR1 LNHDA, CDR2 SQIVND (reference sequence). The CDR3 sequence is CASAAYVVNTEAFF. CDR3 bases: TGTGCCAGCGCTGCCTATGTGGTAAACACTGAAGCTTTCTTT.